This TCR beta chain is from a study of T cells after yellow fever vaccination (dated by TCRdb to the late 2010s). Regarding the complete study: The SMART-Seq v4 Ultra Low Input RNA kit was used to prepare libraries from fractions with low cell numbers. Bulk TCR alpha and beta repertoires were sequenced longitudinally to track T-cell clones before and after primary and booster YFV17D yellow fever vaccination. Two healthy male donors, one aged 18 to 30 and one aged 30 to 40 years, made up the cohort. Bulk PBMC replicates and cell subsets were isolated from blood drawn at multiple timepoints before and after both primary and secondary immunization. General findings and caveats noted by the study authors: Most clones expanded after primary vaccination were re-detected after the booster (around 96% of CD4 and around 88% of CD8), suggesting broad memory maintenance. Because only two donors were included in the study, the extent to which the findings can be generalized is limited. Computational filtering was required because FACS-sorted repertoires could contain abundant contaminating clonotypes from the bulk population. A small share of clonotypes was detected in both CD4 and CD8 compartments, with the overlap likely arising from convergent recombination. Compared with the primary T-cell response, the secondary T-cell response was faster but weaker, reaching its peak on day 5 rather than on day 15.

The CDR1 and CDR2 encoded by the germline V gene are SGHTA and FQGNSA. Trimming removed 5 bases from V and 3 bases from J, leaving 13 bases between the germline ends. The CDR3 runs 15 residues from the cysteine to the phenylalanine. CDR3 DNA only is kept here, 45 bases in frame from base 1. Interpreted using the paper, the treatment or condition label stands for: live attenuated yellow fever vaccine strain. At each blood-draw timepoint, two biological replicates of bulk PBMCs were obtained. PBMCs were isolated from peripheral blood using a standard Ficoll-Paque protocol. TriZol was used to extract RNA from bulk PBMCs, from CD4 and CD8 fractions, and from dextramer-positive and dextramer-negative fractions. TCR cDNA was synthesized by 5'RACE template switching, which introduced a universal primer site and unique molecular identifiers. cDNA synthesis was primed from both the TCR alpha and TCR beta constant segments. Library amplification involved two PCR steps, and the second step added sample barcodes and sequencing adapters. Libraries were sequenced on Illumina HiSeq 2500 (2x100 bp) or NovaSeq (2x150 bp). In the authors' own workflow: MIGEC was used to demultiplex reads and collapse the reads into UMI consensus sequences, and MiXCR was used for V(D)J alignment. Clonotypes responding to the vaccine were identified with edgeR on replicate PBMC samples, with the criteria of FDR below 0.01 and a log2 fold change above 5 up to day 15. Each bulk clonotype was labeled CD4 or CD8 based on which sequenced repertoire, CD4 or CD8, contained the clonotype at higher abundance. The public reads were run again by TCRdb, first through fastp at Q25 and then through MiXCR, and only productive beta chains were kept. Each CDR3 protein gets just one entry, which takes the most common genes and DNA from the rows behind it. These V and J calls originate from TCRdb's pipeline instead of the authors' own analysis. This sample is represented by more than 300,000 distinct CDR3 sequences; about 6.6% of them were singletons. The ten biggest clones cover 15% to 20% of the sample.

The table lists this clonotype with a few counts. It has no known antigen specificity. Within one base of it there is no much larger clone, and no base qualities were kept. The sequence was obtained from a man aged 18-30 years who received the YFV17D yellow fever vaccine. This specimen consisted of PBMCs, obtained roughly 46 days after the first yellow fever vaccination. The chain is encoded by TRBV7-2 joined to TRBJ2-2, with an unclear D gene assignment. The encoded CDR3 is CASSPRPWDTGELFF. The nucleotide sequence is TGTGCCAGCAGCCCCCGGCCGTGGGACACCGGGGAGCTGTTTTTT.